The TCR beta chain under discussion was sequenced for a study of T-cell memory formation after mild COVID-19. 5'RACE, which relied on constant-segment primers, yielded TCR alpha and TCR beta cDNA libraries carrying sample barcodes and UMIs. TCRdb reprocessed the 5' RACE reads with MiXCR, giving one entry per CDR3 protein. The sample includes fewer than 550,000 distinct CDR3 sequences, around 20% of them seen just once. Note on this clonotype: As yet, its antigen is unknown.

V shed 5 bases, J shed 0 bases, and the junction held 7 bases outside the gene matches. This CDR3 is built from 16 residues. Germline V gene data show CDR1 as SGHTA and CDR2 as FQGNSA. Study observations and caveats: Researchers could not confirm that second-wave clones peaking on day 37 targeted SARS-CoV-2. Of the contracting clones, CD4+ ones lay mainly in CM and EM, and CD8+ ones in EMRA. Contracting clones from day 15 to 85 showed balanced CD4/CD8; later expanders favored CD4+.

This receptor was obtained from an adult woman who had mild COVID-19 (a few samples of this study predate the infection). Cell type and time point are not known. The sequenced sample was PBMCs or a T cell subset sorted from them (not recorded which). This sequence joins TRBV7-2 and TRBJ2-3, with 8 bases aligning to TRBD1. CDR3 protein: CASSPHRGTSTDTQYF. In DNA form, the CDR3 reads TGTGCCAGCAGCCCCCACAGGGGGACTAGCACAGATACGCAGTATTTT.